Listed here are 29 T cell receptor beta chains from one sample, sequenced in a study of cytomegalovirus exposure and HLA in healthy donors. The PCR was carried out with 60 Vbeta primers and 13 Jbeta primers. Sequencing was performed with immunoSEQ multiplex PCR; in TCRdb, only in-frame clones are kept and a portion is missing. The sample has just under 250,000 clones, roughly 80% seen once. The sample taken for sequencing was PBMCs. Receptors were obtained from a woman between 40 and 50 years old in good health and CMV-seropositive.

The chain uses TRBV30 and TRBJ1-2; D gene ambiguous. The germline CDR1 and CDR2 sequences are GTSNPN and SVGIG (reference sequence). The CDR3 spans 12 residues. The V and J ends lost 0 bases and 3 bases respectively, with 5 bases between them. The CDR3 DNA is TGTGCCTGGAGTGTCACGGACTATGGCTACACCTTC. The encoded protein is CAWSVTDYGYTF. Based on the CDR3 plus reference TRBV30 and TRBJ1-2, the full variable domain is SQTIHQWPATLVQPVGSPLSLECTVEGTSNPNLYWYRQAAGRGLQLLFYSVGIGQISSEVPQNLSASRPQDRQFILSSKKLLLSDSGFYLCAWSVTDYGYTFGSGTRLTVV.

V is TRBV6-4 and J is TRBJ1-4; D is uncertain. Trimming pared 3 bases from V and 7 bases from J, leaving 9 bases between. This CDR3 has 13 amino acids. Germline lookup yields CDR1 MRHNA and CDR2 SNTAGT. The CDR3 coding sequence is TGTGCCAGCAGTGAGGCCCGTGGTGAAAAACTGTTTTTT. Protein: CASSEARGEKLFF.

The rearrangement joins TRBV11-3 to TRBJ2-5, with D possibly matching TRBD2 (6 bases). The germline gives CDR1 SGHNT, CDR2 YENEEA. Trimming cost V 3 bases and J 4 bases, with 15 bases left between them. This CDR3 has 15 residues. CDR3 sequence (DNA): TGTGCCAGCAGCTTGACCGGGCTGGGGGGAGAGACCCAGTACTTC. Translation: CASSLTGLGGETQYF.

The chain employs TRBV4-1 and TRBJ1-1, with a tentative D call TRBD1 (5 bases). This CDR3 region has 16 residues. V lost 7 bases and J 5 bases, leaving 23 bases between the germline ends. Germline CDR1 MGHRA, CDR2 YSYEKL. The CDR3 spells CASTFRQPPTETEAFF. CDR3 bases: TGCGCCAGCACGTTTCGACAGCCGCCTACTGAGACTGAAGCTTTCTTT.

J is TRBJ2-5 and V is TRBV5-1; 13 nucleotides agree with TRBD2. Germline V CDR1 and CDR2: SGHRS, YFSETQ. This CDR3 region has 18 residues. Trimming took 0 bases from V and 1 from J; bases not matched to a gene: 6. CDR3 bases: TGCGCCAGCAGCTTGGGACTAGCGGGGGGCCGGCTCCAAGAGACCCAGTACTTC. Translation: CASSLGLAGGRLQETQYF.

V is TRBV19 and J is TRBJ2-7; 14 nucleotides agree with TRBD2. CDR3 length equals 18 residues. J was trimmed by 4 bases and V by 7 bases; bases with no gene match: 15. CDR1 is LNHDA, CDR2 SQIVND, per germline (reference sequence). Here the CDR3 DNA reads TGTGCCAGTACCCCCCGTGCTATGACTAGCGGGAGGGGATACGAGCAGTACTTC. Translating it yields CASTPRAMTSGRGYEQYF.

This clone was seen a single time. The V gene is TRBV7-8, the J gene TRBJ2-4, with 7 bases lining up with TRBD2. With V trimmed by 5 bases and J by 8 bases, 9 bases remained unmatched. The CDR3 has 14 amino acids. The germline CDR1 and CDR2 sequences are SGHVS and FQNEAQ. The DNA for the CDR3 is TGTGCCAGCAGCCCGAGGACTAGAAAGTACATTCAGTACTTC. Its protein is CASSPRTRKYIQYF.

The chain combines TRBV19 with TRBJ2-2, with TRBD1 matching over 7 bases. The trim removed 5 bases at V and 0 bases at J, leaving 3 bases unmatched. Germline-derived CDR1 and CDR2 are LNHDA and SQIVND (reference sequence). The CDR3 spans 15 residues. CDR3 nucleotide sequence: TGTGCCAGTAGTTCCGGGACAGCGAACACCGGGGAGCTGTTTTTT. Translated: CASSSGTANTGELFF.

The chain combines TRBV7-2 with TRBJ1-2; TRBD1 agrees at 8 bases. V shed 0 bases, J shed 7 bases, and the junction held 7 bases outside the gene matches. CDR1 is SGHTA, CDR2 FQGNSA, per germline. The CDR3 consists of 15 residues. The CDR3 protein is CASSLAPDRGGGYTF. The CDR3 DNA sequence: TGTGCCAGCAGCTTAGCCCCAGACAGGGGTGGTGGCTACACCTTC.

This sequence joins TRBV2 and TRBJ1-5, with D maybe TRBD1 (5 bases). The germline V gene has CDR1 SNHLY and CDR2 FYNNEI. This CDR3 region has 16 residues. V was cut by 4 bases and J by 5 bases, with 18 bases left in between. The CDR3 bases are TGTGCCAGCAGTGGTAGGACATCGACGTCGCATCAGCCCCAGCATTTT. The encoded protein is CASSGRTSTSHQPQHF.

The rearrangement uses TRBV2 and TRBJ2-1, with TRBD2 identical over 9 bases. The CDR3 is 15 residues long. V shed 3 bases, J shed 4 bases, and the junction held 4 bases outside the gene matches. Germline loops: CDR1 SNHLY, CDR2 FYNNEI. The DNA for the CDR3 is TGTGCCAGCAGTGACTCTAGCGGGATATACAATGAGCAGTTCTTC. It is translated as CASSDSSGIYNEQFF.

In its sample, this clone was seen a few times. V is TRBV4-3 and J is TRBJ2-2; 9 bases are a match to TRBD1. The germline V gene has CDR1 LGHNA and CDR2 YSLEER. With V trimmed by 3 bases and J by 12 bases, 8 bases remained unmatched. This CDR3 is built from 14 residues. DNA for the CDR3: TGCGCCAGCAGCCACGACCGGGGACAGGGCAAGCTGTTTTTT. Protein product: CASSHDRGQGKLFF.

This chain uses TRBV7-9 with TRBJ1-1; 9 bases fit TRBD1. The junction had 6 bases not matched to a gene; V was cut back by 4 bases and J by 12 bases. The CDR3 contains 12 residues. Looked up from germline, CDR1 is SEHNR and CDR2 is FQNEAQ (reference sequence). The CDR3: CASSSDRGSTFF. CDR3 DNA sequence: TGTGCCAGCAGCTCGGACAGGGGATCGACTTTCTTT.

This clone was counted a single time. V usage is TRBV2 and J usage is TRBJ1-2; D unresolved. Germline V CDR1 and CDR2: SNHLY, FYNNEI. With 3 bases removed from V and 4 bases from J, the gap between germline ends came to 6 bases. The CDR3 is 12 residues long. CDR3 nucleotides: TGTGCCAGCAGTGATTATCCCTATGGCTACACCTTC. It yields the protein CASSDYPYGYTF.

The chain carries TRBV5-1 and TRBJ2-3; no definite D call. Deletions cut 0 bases from V and 7 bases from J, with 9 bases between. The CDR3 is made up of 13 amino acids. The germline gives CDR1 SGHRS, CDR2 YFSETQ. The CDR3 region is CASSLEVGYTQYF. The CDR3 DNA is TGCGCCAGCAGCTTGGAAGTTGGCTATACGCAGTATTTT.

Note on this clone: Germline and junction disagree at one end, which may indicate a read error. The chain employs TRBV2 and TRBJ2-7; D remains ambiguous. Germline loops: CDR1 SNHLY, CDR2 FYNNEI. The CDR3 consists of 14 residues. In DNA, the CDR3 is TGTGCCAGCAATGAAGGGCTCTTTTTAAACGAGCAGTACTTC. Its translation is CASNEGLFLNEQYF. Drawing the rest from reference TRBV2 and TRBJ2-7, the complete variable domain is EPEVTQTPSHQVTQMGQEVILRCVPISNHLYFYWYRQILGQKVEFLVSFYNNEISEKSEIFDDQFSVERPDGSNFTLKIRSTKLEDSAMYFCASNEGLFLNEQYFGPGTRLTVT.

The chain uses TRBV6-5 and TRBJ2-7; TRBD2 matches at 9 bases. The junction had 4 bases not matched to a gene; V was cut back by 0 bases and J by 4 bases. Germline V gives CDR1 MNHEY, CDR2 SVGAGI. The CDR3 extends over 15 amino acids. The CDR3 spells CASSYSPGLAYEQYF. DNA for the CDR3: TGTGCCAGCAGTTACTCTCCGGGACTAGCTTACGAGCAGTACTTC.

The chain is built from TRBV27 and TRBJ2-1; D perhaps matches TRBD2 (7 bases). CDR3 length: 15 amino acids. CDR1 and CDR2 (germline): MNHEY, SMNVEV (reference sequence). Trimming took 3 bases from V and 4 from J, leaving 13 bases between them. The CDR3 here is CASSFSGEGYNEQFF. CDR3 DNA: TGTGCCAGCAGTTTTTCAGGGGAGGGATACAATGAGCAGTTCTTC.

The chain uses TRBV10-2 and TRBJ2-5, with D perhaps matching TRBD2 (7 bases). With 4 bases removed from V and 4 bases from J, the gap between germline ends came to 16 bases. The CDR3 consists of 15 residues. Germline assignment: CDR1 WSHSY and CDR2 SAAADI. The CDR3 DNA follows: TGCGCCAGCAGTGTTGTAGGGGGGGAGTTAGAGACCCAGTACTTC. This sequence encodes CASSVVGGELETQYF.

The V call is TRBV5-1, the J call TRBJ2-3; tentatively, D is TRBD2 (6 bases). The CDR3 loop spans 14 amino acids. Germline V CDR1 and CDR2: SGHRS, YFSETQ. V lost 3 bases and J lost 1, with 9 bases in between. The CDR3 nucleotides read TGCGCCAGCAGCTCGCGACTAGGCACAGATACGCAGTATTTT. It encodes CASSSRLGTDTQYF.

In its sample, this clone was seen a few times. Other DNA sequences from this sample encode an identical CDR3 as well. The CDR3 loop reads CASSLGQANTEAFF. The CDR3 nucleotides are TGCGCCAGCAGCTTGGGACAGGCGAACACTGAAGCTTTCTTT. This chain connects TRBV5-1 to TRBJ1-1; D may be TRBD1 (6 bases). Per the germline V gene, CDR1 is SGHRS and CDR2 is YFSETQ. The CDR3 extends over 14 amino acids. V gave up 0 bases and J gave up 1 base, with 7 bases separating them.

This clone was picked up one time. Other DNA sequences from this sample encode an identical CDR3 as well. The rearrangement uses TRBV7-2 and TRBJ1-1, with D possibly being TRBD1 (5 bases). Germline V gene lookup returns CDR1 SGHTA and CDR2 FQGNSA. This CDR3 spans 15 amino acids. The V end was cut by 1 base, the J end by 2 bases, with 11 bases between. The CDR3 here is CASSLGGGGNTEAFF. For the CDR3, the DNA is TGTGCCAGCAGCTTAGGCGGGGGGGGTAACACTGAAGCTTTCTTT.

The chain couples TRBV4-2 to TRBJ2-3; no firm D call. Germline CDR1 reads LGHNA; CDR2 reads YNFKEQ. Trimming left V 2 bases short and J 0 bases short, with 12 bases between. The CDR3 totals 16 residues. CDR3 region: CASSQRGVDSTDTQYF. The CDR3 nucleotides read TGTGCCAGCAGCCAAAGAGGAGTCGACAGCACAGATACGCAGTATTTT.

The chain uses TRBV5-4 and TRBJ1-1, with no clear D. This CDR3 is 14 amino acids long. V was trimmed by 5 bases and J by 0 bases, leaving 11 bases between them. CDR1 SGHNT and CDR2 YYREEE come from the germline V gene (reference sequence). The CDR3 region has the DNA TGTGCCAGCAGTCCGGCCGGGGTGAACACTGAAGCTTTCTTT. Encoded protein: CASSPAGVNTEAFF.

J is TRBJ2-5 and V is TRBV5-4, with 10 bases matching TRBD2. Trimming at V came to 2 bases and at J to 5 bases, leaving 3 bases not matched to a gene. The CDR3 covers 14 residues. The germline V gene encodes CDR1 SGHNT and CDR2 YYREEE (reference sequence). As DNA, the CDR3 is TGTGCCAGCAGCTTAGCGGGAGGGCCGGAGACCCAGTACTTC. The encoded protein is CASSLAGGPETQYF.

This chain links TRBV7-2 with TRBJ1-5, with D tentatively TRBD1 (6 bases). The V gene lost 1 base and the J gene lost 0 bases, with 13 bases spanning the gap. This CDR3 is built from 17 residues. The V gene's germline CDR1 is SGHTA and CDR2 FQGNSA. CDR3 bases: TGTGCCAGCAGCTTAGGTCAGGGGATCTTTAGCAATCAGCCCCAGCATTTT. Its translation is CASSLGQGIFSNQPQHF.

A single count supports this clone. The CDR3 spells CASSQVRGYEQYF. The CDR3 nucleotides are TGCGCCAGCAGCCAAGTAAGGGGTTACGAGCAGTACTTC. J is TRBJ2-7 and V is TRBV4-3; perhaps TRBD1 as D (5 bases). Trimming took 1 base from V and 4 from J, leaving 8 bases between them. Germline assignment: CDR1 LGHNA and CDR2 YSLEER. There are 13 residues in the CDR3.

V usage is TRBV6-5 and J usage is TRBJ1-1; no reliable D call. The CDR3 is 13 amino acids. The ends were cut back, 4 bases at V and 2 bases at J, with 8 bases in the middle. Germline loops: CDR1 MNHEY, CDR2 SVGAGI. The CDR3 is CASSFNGNTEAFF. The DNA of the CDR3 is TGTGCCAGCAGTTTTAACGGTAACACTGAAGCTTTCTTT.

This sequence joins TRBV5-4 and TRBJ1-1, with D perhaps matching TRBD1 (5 bases). Germline V gives CDR1 SGHNT, CDR2 YYREEE (reference sequence). The CDR3 loop spans 13 amino acids. Trimming pared 0 bases from V and 10 bases from J, leaving 13 bases between. CDR3 protein: CASSLEYRGGAFF. CDR3 sequence (DNA): TGTGCCAGCAGCTTGGAATATAGGGGTGGAGCTTTCTTT. Combining the CDR3 with reference TRBV5-4 and TRBJ1-1 gives the whole variable domain ETGVTQSPTHLIKTRGQQVTLRCSSQSGHNTVSWYQQALGQGPQFIFQYYREEENGRGNFPPRFSGLQFPNYSSELNVNALELDDSALYLCASSLEYRGGAFFGQGTRLTVV.